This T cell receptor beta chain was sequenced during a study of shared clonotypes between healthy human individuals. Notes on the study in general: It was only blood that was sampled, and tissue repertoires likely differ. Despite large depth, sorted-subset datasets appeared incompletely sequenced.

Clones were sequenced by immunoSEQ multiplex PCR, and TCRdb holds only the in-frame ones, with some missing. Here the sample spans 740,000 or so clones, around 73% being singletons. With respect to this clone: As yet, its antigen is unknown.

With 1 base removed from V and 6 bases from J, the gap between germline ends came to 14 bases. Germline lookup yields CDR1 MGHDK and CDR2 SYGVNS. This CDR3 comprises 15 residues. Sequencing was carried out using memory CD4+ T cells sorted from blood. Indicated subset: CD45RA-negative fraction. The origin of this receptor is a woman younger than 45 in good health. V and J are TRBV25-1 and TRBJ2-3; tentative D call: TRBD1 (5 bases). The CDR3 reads CASSESNRLLDTQYF. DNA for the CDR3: TGTGCCAGCAGTGAATCGAACAGGCTTCTGGATACGCAGTATTTT.